This T cell receptor (beta chain) was found in a study of blood T cell repertoires in COVID-19. Sequencing used immunoSEQ multiplex PCR; TCRdb keeps in-frame clones, though not all of them. The table has approximately 200,000 clones, roughly 84% seen once. The CDR3 sequence is 15 residues long. V gave up 4 bases and J gave up 5 bases, with 17 bases separating them. Germline assignment: CDR1 LNHDA and CDR2 SQIVND (reference sequence). The receptor's source is an older person with COVID-19, enrolled during active disease. The rearrangement uses TRBV19 and TRBJ1-1; perhaps TRBD1 as D (5 bases). What was sequenced was peripheral blood. In DNA, the CDR3 is TGTGCCAGTAGTACTCAGACCGGAAGGGGAACTGAAGCTTTCTTT. Translating it yields CASSTQTGRGTEAFF.